This TCR beta chain was identified during a study of tumor-infiltrating lymphocytes in oesophageal squamous cell carcinoma. This clonotype rates as medium-sized. TCRdb re-called the PCR reads with MiXCR, one entry per CDR3 protein. The sample yields just over 20,000 distinct CDR3 sequences, 35% to 40% seen once. Specimen: esophageal tumor tissue. The receptor was isolated from a male donor with esophageal squamous cell carcinoma.

CDR3 amino acids: CASRLSGANVLTF. The CDR3 DNA reads TGTGCCAGCAGGCTCTCTGGGGCCAACGTCCTGACTTTC. This chain joins TRBV6-1 and TRBJ2-6; D gene uncertain. CDR3 length equals 13 residues. Germline V CDR1 and CDR2: MNHNS, SASEGT. Trimming left V 6 bases short and J 0 bases short, with 3 bases between.